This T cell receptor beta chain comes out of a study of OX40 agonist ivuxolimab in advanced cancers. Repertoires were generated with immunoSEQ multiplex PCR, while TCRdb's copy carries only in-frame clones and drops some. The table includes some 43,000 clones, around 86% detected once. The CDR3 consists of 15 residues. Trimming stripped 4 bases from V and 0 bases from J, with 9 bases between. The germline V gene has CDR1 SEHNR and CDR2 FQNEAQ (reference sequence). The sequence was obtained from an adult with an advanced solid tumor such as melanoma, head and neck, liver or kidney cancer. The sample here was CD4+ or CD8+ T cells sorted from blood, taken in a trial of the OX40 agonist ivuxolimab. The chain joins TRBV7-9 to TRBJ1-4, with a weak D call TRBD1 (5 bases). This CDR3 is CASSSRGTTNEKLFF. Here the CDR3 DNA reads TGTGCCAGCAGCTCACGGGGCACAACTAATGAAAAACTGTTTTTT.